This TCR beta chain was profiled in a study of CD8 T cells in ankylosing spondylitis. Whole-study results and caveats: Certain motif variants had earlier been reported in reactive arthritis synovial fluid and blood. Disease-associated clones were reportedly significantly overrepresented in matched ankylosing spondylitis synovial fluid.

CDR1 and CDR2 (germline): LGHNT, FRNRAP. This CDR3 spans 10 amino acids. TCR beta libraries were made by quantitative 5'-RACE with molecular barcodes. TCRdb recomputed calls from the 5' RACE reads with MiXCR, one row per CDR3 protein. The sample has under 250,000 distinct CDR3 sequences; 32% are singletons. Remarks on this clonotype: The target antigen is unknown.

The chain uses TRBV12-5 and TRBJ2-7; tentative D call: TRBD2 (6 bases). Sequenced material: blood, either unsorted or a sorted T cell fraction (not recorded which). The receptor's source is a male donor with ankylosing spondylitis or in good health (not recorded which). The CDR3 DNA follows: TGTGCCGTGGAGGGCTTGGAGCAGTACTTC. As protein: CAVEGLEQYF. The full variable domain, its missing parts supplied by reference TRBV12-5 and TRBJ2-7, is DARVTQTPRHKVTEMGQEVTMRCQPILGHNTVFWYRQTMMQGLELLAYFRNRAPLDDSGMPKDRFSAEMPDATLATLKIQPSEPRDSAVYFCAVEGLEQYFGPGTRLTVT.